The 14 T cell receptor beta chains in this list originate from one sample, sequenced in a study of blood T cell repertoires in COVID-19. Repertoires were generated with immunoSEQ multiplex PCR, while TCRdb's copy carries only in-frame clones and drops some. The sample gives over 100,000 clones, around 90% of which show up once; approximately 5% is in the top ten. Source material: peripheral blood. These TCRs come from a woman between 45 and 60 years old with COVID-19, enrolled during active disease.

The genes are TRBV28 and TRBJ1-2, with D maybe TRBD1 (6 bases). Germline values: CDR1 MDHEN, CDR2 SYDVKM. V was shortened by 5 bases and J by 2 bases, with 12 bases between the two germline ends. The CDR3 sequence is 14 residues long. The CDR3 loop reads CASSPHGQNYGYTF. The DNA for the CDR3 is TGTGCCAGCAGTCCGCACGGACAGAACTATGGCTACACCTTC.

The chain joins TRBV6-5 to TRBJ1-1, with TRBD1 identical over 10 bases. Trimming cost V 9 bases and J 5 bases; bases outside gene matches: 9. The germline gives CDR1 MNHEY, CDR2 SVGAGI. The CDR3 consists of 14 residues. CDR3 residues: CASRAGQGITEAFF. The CDR3 coding sequence is TGTGCCAGTAGAGCGGGACAGGGGATTACTGAAGCTTTCTTT.

The chain couples TRBV11-2 to TRBJ2-7; no clear D gene. The CDR3 length is 14 residues. Germline V gives CDR1 SGHAT, CDR2 FQNNGV. Trimming shortened V by 3 bases and J by 3 bases, and 12 bases separated the two germline ends. The CDR3 DNA is TGTGCCAGCAGCTTTCTATCCCCTATCTACGAGCAGTACTTC. Protein product: CASSFLSPIYEQYF.

The V call is TRBV3-1 (or the pseudogene TRBV3-2), the J call TRBJ1-2, with D maybe TRBD1 (5 bases). Per the germline V gene, CDR1 is LGHDT and CDR2 is YNNKEL (reference sequence). Trimming took off 3 bases at V and 7 bases at J, with 15 bases between the two ends. This CDR3 comprises 14 residues. This chain's CDR3 is CASSHSTGPIGYTF. CDR3 nucleotides: TGTGCCAGCAGCCATTCCACAGGTCCCATTGGCTACACCTTC.

The rearrangement joins TRBV4-1 to TRBJ2-1, with 11 positions matching TRBD2. The CDR3 is 15 residues long. Looked up from germline, CDR1 is MGHRA and CDR2 is YSYEKL. V was pared by 2 bases and J by 7 bases, with 4 bases of the junction left unmatched. This CDR3 reads CASSQLAGGINEQFF. CDR3 DNA: TGCGCCAGCAGCCAACTAGCGGGGGGTATTAATGAGCAGTTCTTC.

This clone was seen more than once but under ten times. The chain joins TRBV6-5 to TRBJ1-6; D possibly corresponds to TRBD1 (6 bases). The germline CDR1 and CDR2 sequences are MNHEY and SVGAGI. Trimming shortened V by 0 bases and J by 7 bases, and 10 bases separated the two germline ends. The CDR3 runs to 15 residues. Written as DNA, the CDR3 is TGTGCCAGCAGTTACTCCTCAGGGGACAATTCACCCCTCCACTTT. It codes for CASSYSSGDNSPLHF.

The sample holds a few counts of this clone. The chain couples TRBV19 to TRBJ1-2; D ambiguous. The length of the CDR3 is 13 residues. Germline CDR1 is LNHDA and CDR2 is SQIVND (reference sequence). The germline V and J ends were trimmed by 3 bases and 3 bases, with 8 bases remaining between them. DNA for the CDR3: TGTGCCAGTAGTATCGGTACCGACTATGGCTACACCTTC. As protein: CASSIGTDYGYTF.

This sequence joins TRBV5-1 and TRBJ2-5; 10 bases are a match to TRBD2. Germline loops: CDR1 SGHRS, CDR2 YFSETQ. Trimming cost V 1 base and J 3 bases; bases outside gene matches: 6. The CDR3 has 16 residues. Here the CDR3 DNA reads TGCGCCAGCAGCTTGTGGCTAGCGGGGGCCGAAGAGACCCAGTACTTC. Encoded protein: CASSLWLAGAEETQYF.

In its sample, this clone was seen once. The rearrangement links TRBV6-5 to TRBJ1-2, with D possibly TRBD1 on 5 matching bases. CDR3 length equals 12 residues. The V end was cut by 7 bases, the J end by 6 bases, with 12 bases between. Germline V gene sequence: CDR1 MNHEY, CDR2 SVGAGI. Written as DNA, the CDR3 is TGTGCCAGCATCGGAATGGGGCATGGCTACACCTTC. As protein: CASIGMGHGYTF.

The chain couples TRBV7-2 to TRBJ2-3; possibly TRBD1 for D (6 bases). Germline V CDR1 and CDR2: SGHTA, FQGNSA. This CDR3 comprises 14 residues. V was clipped by 6 bases and J by 2 bases, with 12 bases between them. CDR3 loop: CASSPQGITDTQYF. For the CDR3, the DNA is TGTGCCAGCAGTCCCCAGGGGATCACAGATACGCAGTATTTT. Looking up the rest from reference TRBV7-2 and TRBJ2-3 gives the full variable domain: GAGVSQSPSNKVTEKGKDVELRCDPISGHTALYWYRQSLGQGLEFLIYFQGNSAPDKSGLPSDRFSAERTGGSVSTLTIQRTQQEDSAVYLCASSPQGITDTQYFGPGTRLTVL.

This sequence joins TRBV19 and TRBJ2-5; TRBD1 might be the D (5 bases). CDR1 is LNHDA and CDR2 is SQIVND in the germline V gene (reference sequence). The CDR3 covers 13 residues. Trimming took off 2 bases at V and 2 bases at J, with 6 bases between the two ends. The CDR3 nucleotides are TGTGCCAGTAGTATACAGGGACAAGAGACCCAGTACTTC. Translation: CASSIQGQETQYF.

This chain connects TRBV4-3 to TRBJ1-4; tentative D call: TRBD1 (6 bases). This CDR3 comprises 14 residues. Germline CDR1 LGHNA, CDR2 YSLEER. The V end was cut by 4 bases, the J end by 12 bases, with 18 bases between. The CDR3 DNA reads as TGCGCCAGCAGCCCGGGTACGGGGGGCTTGGAACTGTTTTTT. This sequence encodes CASSPGTGGLELFF.

This chain uses TRBV28 with TRBJ1-2; TRBD1 matches at 7 bases. Per germline, CDR1 MDHEN and CDR2 SYDVKM. The CDR3 totals 13 residues. With 6 bases clipped from V and 8 bases from J, the junction kept 9 bases outside the gene matches. CDR3 in amino acids: CASRARGSRGYTF. CDR3 in DNA: TGTGCCAGCAGGGCCAGGGGGTCTCGAGGCTACACCTTC.

The rearrangement links TRBV18 to TRBJ1-3; 7 bases map to TRBD1. In germline, CDR1 is KGHSH, CDR2 LQKENI. The CDR3 sequence is 15 residues long. J was trimmed by 2 bases and V by 6 bases; bases with no gene match: 7. The CDR3 sequence: CASSRTGVAGNTIYF. CDR3 DNA: TGTGCCAGCTCTCGAACAGGGGTGGCTGGAAACACCATATATTTT. The variable domain in full, with the rest retrieved from reference TRBV18 and TRBJ1-3, is NAGVMQNPRHLVRRRGQEARLRCSPMKGHSHVYWYRQLPEEGLKFMVYLQKENIIDESGMPKERFSAEFPKEGPSILRIQQVVRGDSAAYFCASSRTGVAGNTIYFGEGSWLTVV.